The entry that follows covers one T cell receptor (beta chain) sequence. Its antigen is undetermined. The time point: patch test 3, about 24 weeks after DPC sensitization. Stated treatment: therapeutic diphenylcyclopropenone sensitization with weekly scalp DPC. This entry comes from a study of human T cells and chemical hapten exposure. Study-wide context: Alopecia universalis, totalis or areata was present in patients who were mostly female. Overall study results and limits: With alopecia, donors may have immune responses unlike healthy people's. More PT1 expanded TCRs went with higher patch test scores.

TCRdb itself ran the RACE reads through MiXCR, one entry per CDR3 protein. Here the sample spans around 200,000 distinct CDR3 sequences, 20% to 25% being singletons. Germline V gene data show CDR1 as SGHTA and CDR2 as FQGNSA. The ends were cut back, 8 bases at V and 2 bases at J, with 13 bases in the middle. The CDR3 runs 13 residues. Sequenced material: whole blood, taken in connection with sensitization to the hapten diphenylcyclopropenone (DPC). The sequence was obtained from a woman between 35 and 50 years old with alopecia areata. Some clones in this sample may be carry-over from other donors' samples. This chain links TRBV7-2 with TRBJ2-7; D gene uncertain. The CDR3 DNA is TGTGCCAGCGCGGCGCATACAGCCTACGAGCAGTACTTC. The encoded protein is CASAAHTAYEQYF. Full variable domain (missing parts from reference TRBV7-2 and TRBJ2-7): GAGVSQSPSNKVTEKGKDVELRCDPISGHTALYWYRQSLGQGLEFLIYFQGNSAPDKSGLPSDRFSAERTGGSVSTLTIQRTQQEDSAVYLCASAAHTAYEQYFGPGTRLTVT.